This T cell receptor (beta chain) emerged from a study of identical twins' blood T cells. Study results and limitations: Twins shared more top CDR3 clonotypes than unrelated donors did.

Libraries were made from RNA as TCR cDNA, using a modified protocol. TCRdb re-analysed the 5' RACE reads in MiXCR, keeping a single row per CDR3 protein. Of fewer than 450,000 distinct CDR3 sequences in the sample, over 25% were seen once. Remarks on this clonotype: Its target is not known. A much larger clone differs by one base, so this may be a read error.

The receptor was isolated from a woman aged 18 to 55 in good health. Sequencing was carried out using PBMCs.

CDR3 nucleotides: TGTGCCTGCAGTTTTATGCACGGGGGAGGTGGAAACACCATATATTTT. The encoded protein is CACSFMHGGGGNTIYF. The chain carries TRBV28 and TRBJ1-3, with D tentatively TRBD1 (5 bases). The CDR3 runs 16 residues. The germline gives CDR1 MDHEN, CDR2 SYDVKM.